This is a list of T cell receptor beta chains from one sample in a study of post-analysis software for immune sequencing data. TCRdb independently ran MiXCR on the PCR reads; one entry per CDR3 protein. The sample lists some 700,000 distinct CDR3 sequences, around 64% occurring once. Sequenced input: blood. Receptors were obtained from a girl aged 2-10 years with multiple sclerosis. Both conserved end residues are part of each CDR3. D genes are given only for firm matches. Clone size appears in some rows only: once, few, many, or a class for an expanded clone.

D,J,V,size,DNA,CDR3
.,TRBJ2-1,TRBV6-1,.,TGTGCCAGCAAGCTAGAGCCTTCGAGCAATGAGCAGTTCTTC,CASKLEPSSNEQFF
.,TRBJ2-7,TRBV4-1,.,TGCGCCAGCAGCGGAAGCAGCTCCTACAATGAGCAGTACTTC,CASSGSSSYNEQYF
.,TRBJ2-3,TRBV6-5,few,TGTGCCAGCAGTTACTCTGGCTCAACGCAGTATTTT,CASSYSGSTQYF
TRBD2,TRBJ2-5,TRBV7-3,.,TGTGCCAGCAGCTTAAGGAGGGTAGCGGGTACCCAAGAGACCCAGTACTTC,CASSLRRVAGTQETQYF
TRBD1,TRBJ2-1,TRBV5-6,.,TGTGCCACCACAGGGGGCAATGAGCAGTTCTTC,CATTGGNEQFF
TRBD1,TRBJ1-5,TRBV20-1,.,TGCAGTGCGGCTGGCTCCGGACAGGGGGCAAAGCCCCAGCATTTT,CSAAGSGQGAKPQHF
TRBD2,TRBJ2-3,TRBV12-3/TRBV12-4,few,TGTGCCAGCAGTTTAAACGTCAGACTAGCGGGGGGGCCGGTAGGCACAGATACGCAGTATTTT,CASSLNVRLAGGPVGTDTQYF
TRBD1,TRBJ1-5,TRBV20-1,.,TGCAGTGCTGGAGTGACAGGGTATAGCAATCAGCCCCAGCATTTT,CSAGVTGYSNQPQHF
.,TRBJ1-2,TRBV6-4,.,TGTGCCAGCAGTGACTCGAGACAAGACAGAGCTAACTATGGCTACACCTTC,CASSDSRQDRANYGYTF
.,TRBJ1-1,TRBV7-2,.,TGTGCCAGCACCCCTGGGATCAGGGACACTGAAGCTTTCTTT,CASTPGIRDTEAFF
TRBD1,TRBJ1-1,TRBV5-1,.,TGCGCCAGCAGCCTACTACAGGGGTATGGTGAAGCTTTCTTT,CASSLLQGYGEAFF
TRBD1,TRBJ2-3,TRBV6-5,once,TGTGCCAGCAGTTGGGACAGGGGAGCGGGCACAGATACGCAGTATTTT,CASSWDRGAGTDTQYF
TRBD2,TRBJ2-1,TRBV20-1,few,TGCAGTGCTAGAGTTCCTAGCGGGAGGTACGATGAGCAGTTCTTC,CSARVPSGRYDEQFF
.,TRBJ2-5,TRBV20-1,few,TGCAGTGCTGGGGTCCCCGGGAGGACCCAGTACTTC,CSAGVPGRTQYF
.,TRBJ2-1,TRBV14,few,TGTGCCAGCAGCCAAGTTACTTTCGGGCTTGAGCAGTTCTTC,CASSQVTFGLEQFF
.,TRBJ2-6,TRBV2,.,TGTGCCAGCAACCAAGAAACCTCTGGGGCCAACGTCCTGACTTTC,CASNQETSGANVLTF
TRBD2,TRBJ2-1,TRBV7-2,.,TGTGCCAGCAGCGGACTAGCGGGAACAAATGAGCAGTTCTTC,CASSGLAGTNEQFF
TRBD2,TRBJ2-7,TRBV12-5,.,TGTGCTAGAGTTTCGGCGGGAGAAACCTACGAGCAGTACTTC,CARVSAGETYEQYF
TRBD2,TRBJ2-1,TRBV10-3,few,TGTGCCATCAGTGGAGCGGGGGGGATCAATGAGCAGTTCTTC,CAISGAGGINEQFF
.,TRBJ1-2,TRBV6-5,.,TGTGCCAGCAGGTTCGGACCGGCCTTATATGGCTACACCTTC,CASRFGPALYGYTF
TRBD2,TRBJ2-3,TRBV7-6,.,TGTGCCAGCAGCTTACTTCCGGGACTAGCGGAATTAAAAGAAGATACGCGGTATTTT,CASSLLPGLAELKEDTRYF
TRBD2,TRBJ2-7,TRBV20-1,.,TGCAGTGCTAGGAGCGGGGCCCTTCCCTACGAGCAGTACTTC,CSARSGALPYEQYF
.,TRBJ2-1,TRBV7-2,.,TGTGCCAGCAGCCCGGGACACTTCAGCTCCTACAATGAGCAGTTCTTC,CASSPGHFSSYNEQFF
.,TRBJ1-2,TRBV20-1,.,TGCAGTGCTAGTTCCAGGGAGGCCCACTATGGCTACACCTTC,CSASSREAHYGYTF
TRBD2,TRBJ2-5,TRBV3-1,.,TGTGCCAGCAGCGCCGCAGGCGGGAGCCTACAAGAGACCCAGTACTTC,CASSAAGGSLQETQYF
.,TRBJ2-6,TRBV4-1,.,TGCGCCAGCAGCCAAGGGAGACAGGGAGGTTCTGGGGCCAACGTCCTGACTTTC,CASSQGRQGGSGANVLTF
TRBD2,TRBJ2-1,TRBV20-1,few,TGCAGTGCCACCGGGACTAGCGGGAGTAATGAGCAGTTCTTC,CSATGTSGSNEQFF
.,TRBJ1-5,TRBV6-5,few,TGTGCCAGCAGTTACGGGAGTAATCAGCCCCAGCATTTT,CASSYGSNQPQHF
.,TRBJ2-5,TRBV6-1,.,TGTGCCAGCAGTACGCCGGGAGCGAAAGAGACCCAGTACTTT,CASSTPGAKETQYF
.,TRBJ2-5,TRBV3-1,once,TGTGCCACCGCTTTAGTGTGGAGGGATGAAGAGACCCAGTACTTC,CATALVWRDEETQYF
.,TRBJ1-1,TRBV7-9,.,TGTGCCAGCAGCTTAGGGGGGTCAAGAGGAGCTTTCTTT,CASSLGGSRGAFF
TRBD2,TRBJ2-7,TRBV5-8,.,TGTGCCAGCAGGCGGGGGGGGTTACCCTACGGGCAGTACTTC,CASRRGGLPYGQYF
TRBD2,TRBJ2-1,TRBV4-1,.,TGCGCCAGCAGCCAAGAGAATAACCAGCGGGGGGGAAGGAATGAGCAGTTCTTC,CASSQENNQRGGRNEQFF
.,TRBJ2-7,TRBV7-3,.,TGTGCCAGCAGCTTAACGAACGTACTGAGGAGCTACGAGCAGTACTTC,CASSLTNVLRSYEQYF
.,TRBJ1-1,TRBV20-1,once,TGCAGTGCTCCTATCCTTGGGGACACTGAAGCTTTCTTT,CSAPILGDTEAFF
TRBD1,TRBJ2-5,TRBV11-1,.,TGTGCCAGCAGCTTCGACAGGGGGCGCGCAGAGACCCAGTACTTC,CASSFDRGRAETQYF
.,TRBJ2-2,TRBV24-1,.,TGTGCCACCAGGGATAGAAACACCGGGGAGCTGTTTTTT,CATRDRNTGELFF
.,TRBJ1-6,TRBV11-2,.,TGTGCCAGCAGCTTAGGCGGGCAGAGCCACTCACCCCTCCACTTT,CASSLGGQSHSPLHF
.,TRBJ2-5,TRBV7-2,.,TGTGCCAGCAGCTCCGGGGATGACAGACAAGAGACCCAGTACTTC,CASSSGDDRQETQYF
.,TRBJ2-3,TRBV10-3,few,TGTGCGGGGGGCAGCAGCACAGATACGCAGTATTTT,CAGGSSTDTQYF
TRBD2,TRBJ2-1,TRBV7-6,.,TGTGCCAGCAGCTCATCAGCGGGAGCTTCCAACCATGAGCAGTTCTTC,CASSSSAGASNHEQFF
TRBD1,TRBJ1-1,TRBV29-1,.,TGCAGCGTTGGGATAGGGGGCGTGATCACTGAAGCTTTCTTT,CSVGIGGVITEAFF